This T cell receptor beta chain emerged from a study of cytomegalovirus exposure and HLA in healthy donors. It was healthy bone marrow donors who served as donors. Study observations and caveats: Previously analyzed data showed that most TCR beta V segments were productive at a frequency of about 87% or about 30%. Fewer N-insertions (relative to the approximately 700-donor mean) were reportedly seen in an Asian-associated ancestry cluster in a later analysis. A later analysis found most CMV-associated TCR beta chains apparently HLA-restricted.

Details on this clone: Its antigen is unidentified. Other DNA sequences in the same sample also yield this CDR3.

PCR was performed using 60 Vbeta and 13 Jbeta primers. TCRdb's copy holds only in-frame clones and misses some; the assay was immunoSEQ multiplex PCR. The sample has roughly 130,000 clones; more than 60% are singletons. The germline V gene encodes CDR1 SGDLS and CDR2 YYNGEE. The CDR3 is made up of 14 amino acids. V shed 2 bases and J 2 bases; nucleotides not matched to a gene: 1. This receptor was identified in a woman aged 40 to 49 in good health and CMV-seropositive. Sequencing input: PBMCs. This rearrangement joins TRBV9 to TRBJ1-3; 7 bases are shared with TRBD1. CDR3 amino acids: CASSVTGAGNTIYF. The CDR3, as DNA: TGTGCCAGCAGCGTCACAGGGGCTGGAAACACCATATATTTT.